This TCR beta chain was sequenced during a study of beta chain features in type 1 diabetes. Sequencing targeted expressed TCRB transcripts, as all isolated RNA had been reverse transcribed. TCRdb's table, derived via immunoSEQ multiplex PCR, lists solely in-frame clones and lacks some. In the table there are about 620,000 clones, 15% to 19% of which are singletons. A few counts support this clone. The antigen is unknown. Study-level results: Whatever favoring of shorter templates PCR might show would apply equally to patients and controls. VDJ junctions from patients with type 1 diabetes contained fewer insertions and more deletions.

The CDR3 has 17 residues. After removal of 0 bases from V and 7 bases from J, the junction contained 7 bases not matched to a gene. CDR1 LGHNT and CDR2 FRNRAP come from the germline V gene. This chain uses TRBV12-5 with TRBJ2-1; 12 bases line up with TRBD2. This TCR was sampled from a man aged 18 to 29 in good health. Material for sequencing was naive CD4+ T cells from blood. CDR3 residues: CASGLVPGLAGTNEQFF. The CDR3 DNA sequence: TGTGCTAGTGGTTTGGTACCCGGACTAGCGGGGACTAATGAGCAGTTCTTC.